This TCR beta chain originates from a study of control samples from healthy donors and cancer patients. As to this clone: One end of the junction fails to match germline, which may point to a read error.

TCRdb's table, derived via immunoSEQ multiplex PCR, lists solely in-frame clones and lacks some. This table holds some 150,000 clones, around 92% found once. In germline, CDR1 is LGHNA, CDR2 YSLEER. This CDR3 has 15 amino acids. The receptor was derived from a woman in her 30s in good health. The chain combines TRBV4-3 with TRBJ2-1, with 11 bases aligning to TRBD2. The specimen sequenced was blood. CDR3 nucleotides: TGCGCCAGCAGCCAAGAACTAGCGGGAGTTGGCGGAATCCTCTTC. Protein sequence: CASSQELAGVGGILF.